This TCR beta chain was retrieved from a study of T cells in women clearing cervical HPV infection (dated by TCRdb to 2016 to 2019). A note on the overall study: Cases were 25 women with histologically confirmed HPV16-related CIN3 or worse, including a couple of invasive cancers. For cases, the median interval between lesion detection and blood sampling was roughly 140 days, with an interquartile range of roughly 90 to 200 days. Five blinded duplicates per group were added as quality controls, giving roughly 60 samples: approximately 50 participants and around ten replicates. A median age of nearly 35 years was observed in cases versus approximately 38 in controls, and no significant differences in baseline characteristics were found. The roughly 23 controls were women who cleared a single incident HPV16 infection within 12 months without developing precancer or cancer. Case blood was taken at the visit when the lesion was first identified, whereas control blood was taken when infection was no longer detected. An exploratory proof-of-principle case-control study, nested within the Guanacaste HPV Natural History Study in Costa Rica, was conducted to compare TCR repertoires across cervical HPV16 outcomes. Cases were matched to controls by age within five years and by the year the sample was collected. Because only a few women had HLA typing data, the possibility that HLA type acted as a confounder could not be ruled out. In the parent cohort, around 9,500 women aged 18 or older were enrolled in Guanacaste, Costa Rica, during about 1992 to 1994 and were followed for more than 6 years.

Results and caveats for the whole study, not just this receptor: Because the number of T cells per sample was unknown, the richness differences could reflect varying T-cell content rather than repertoire biology. Cases were distinguished from controls with an estimated AUC of approximately 0.8 by random forest classifiers combining richness and V gene abundances. TRBV6-7 relative abundance was lower in cases than in controls (roughly 0.11% versus 0.16%; Bonferroni P = 0.0008). Significantly higher TCR repertoire richness was observed in CIN3+ cases than in controls across sequencing depths, whereas no difference in evenness was found. Because of the cross-sectional design, the study could not determine whether the associations came before infection or resulted from infection, and neither effector/memory subsets nor HPV-specific T cells were isolated.

CDR1 and CDR2 were assigned from the germline V gene (reference sequence) as SEHNR and FQNEAQ. Counted from cysteine to phenylalanine, this CDR3 has 15 amino acids. The CDR3 was read in part: 36 bases, with the frame set at base 1. Details on this clone: Its target antigen remains unknown. Germline and junction disagree at one end, which may indicate a read error. The read terminates 3 residues ahead of where the CDR3 ends, so the germline J gene completes it. The identical CDR3 is also encoded by other nucleotide sequences in the sample.

TCR beta CDR3 regions were amplified by multiplex PCR from an average of approximately 1,200 ng genomic DNA per sample using the immunoSEQ assay. To correct primer bias, the assay used a complete synthetic TCR repertoire to set an amplification baseline. The amplicons were sequenced on the Illumina platform. The study's processing was this. Sequence errors were corrected by clustering with frequency ratios and a modified nearest-neighbor algorithm, and the sequences were then analyzed in the immunoSEQ Analyzer using IMGT gene definitions. At each rarefaction depth, TCR richness and evenness were averaged across 20 rarefaction repeats, and samples with fewer sequences than that depth were excluded. Relative abundances of V, D and J genes were compared between groups using Wilcoxon rank sum tests, with FDR correction applied. Blinded duplicates gave an intraclass correlation of around 96% for TCR richness and an average of roughly 76% across around 70 gene segments. TCRdb obtained this table from immuneACCESS and retained in-frame rearrangements with V and J assigned. These tables miss some clones; where compared with another copy, unresolved V genes account for less than half of the shortfall, and the remainder is unexplained. Clone size and V and J calls were adopted from that table, with D and trimming inferred from the DNA. The sample's clone listing holds roughly 15,000 clones. Roughly 20% of the sample is held by the ten biggest clonotypes.

Every participant had a single incident cervical HPV16 infection, and women with prevalent HPV16 infections were excluded. Cervical HPV DNA was detected with MY09/MY11 PCR, and genotyping was done by dot-blot hybridization. Fifteen mL of heparinized blood were centrifuged, and the buffy coat was split into aliquots, frozen at -30 degrees C, and then kept at -80 degrees C. Genomic DNA was extracted from buffy coat specimens using QIAGEN kits. Recombination joined TRBV7-9 with TRBJ1-3; 7 bases in between match TRBD1. The sequence was collected from a woman aged 18 to 75 with a cervical HPV16 infection that either progressed to CIN3+ or cleared (not recorded which). Sequences were obtained from blood buffy coat. The part of the CDR3 DNA that was read is TGTGCCAGCACCACAGGGGTCGTCTCTGGAAACACT. This translates into CASTTGVVSGNT. The entire CDR3 protein is CASTTGVVSGNTIYF.